The 30 T cell receptor beta chains reported below all come from one sample, sequenced in a study of cytomegalovirus exposure and HLA in healthy donors. PCR involved 60 Vbeta and 13 Jbeta primers. The repertoire was sequenced with immunoSEQ multiplex PCR; TCRdb's copy has only in-frame clones and lacks some. This sample's clone table lists 200,000 to 250,000 clones. Sequencing was done on a sample of PBMCs. The receptor source for this set is a girl aged 2 to 10 in good health and CMV-seropositive.

V gene TRBV5-1 combines with J gene TRBJ2-3; maybe TRBD1 (6 bases). This CDR3 has 15 residues. The germline CDR1 and CDR2 sequences are SGHRS and YFSETQ. The V gene lost 7 bases and the J gene lost 4 bases, with 19 bases spanning the gap. CDR3 protein: CASATRGSQSDTQYF. The CDR3 DNA is TGCGCCAGCGCTACTAGGGGGAGCCAATCAGATACGCAGTATTTT.

The chain links TRBV29-1 to TRBJ1-1; D is possibly TRBD1 (6 bases). The CDR3 length is 13 residues. Looked up from germline, CDR1 is SQVTM and CDR2 is ANQGSEA. Trimming took off 8 bases at V and 1 base at J, with 14 bases between the two ends. The CDR3 nucleotides are TGCAGCCTCAGACAGGACGGGAACACTGAAGCTTTCTTT. Its protein is CSLRQDGNTEAFF.

The rearrangement joins TRBV27 to TRBJ2-1; D may be TRBD2 (6 bases). The CDR3 length is 15 residues. Trimming pared 6 bases from V and 2 bases from J, leaving 14 bases between. From germline, CDR1 is MNHEY and CDR2 SMNVEV (reference sequence). DNA of the CDR3: TGTGCCAGCAGACAGACTAGTTGGACCTACAATGAGCAGTTCTTC. Translation gives CASRQTSWTYNEQFF.

To note about this clone: Other nucleotide sequences in the sample specify the same CDR3. The gene calls are TRBV28 and TRBJ1-2; 7 nucleotides agree with TRBD1. CDR1 is MDHEN, CDR2 SYDVKM, per germline. Trimming at V came to 5 bases and at J to 4 bases, leaving 4 bases not matched to a gene. The CDR3 is 13 residues long. The CDR3 region is CASSPDRVYGYTF. In DNA, the CDR3 is TGTGCCAGCAGTCCAGACAGGGTCTATGGCTACACCTTC.

The chain is built from TRBV18 and TRBJ2-1; tentatively, D is TRBD1 (6 bases). CDR1 is KGHSH and CDR2 is LQKENI in the germline V gene. This CDR3 is 14 amino acids long. Trimming cost V 3 bases and J 4 bases, with 10 bases left between them. The CDR3 nucleotides read TGTGCCAGCTCACCCATGGACAGATACAATGAGCAGTTCTTC. Translation: CASSPMDRYNEQFF.

The CDR3 sequence is CATRSGRAIQETQYF. The CDR3, as DNA: TGTGCCACCCGAAGCGGGAGAGCCATCCAAGAGACCCAGTACTTC. V and J are TRBV27 and TRBJ2-5, with 8 bases lining up with TRBD2. CDR1 and CDR2 (germline): MNHEY, SMNVEV (reference sequence). J lost 1 base, V lost 10 bases, and 11 bases had no gene match. This CDR3 has 15 amino acids.

V is TRBV27 and J is TRBJ2-1; 7 bases are shared with TRBD2. The CDR3 is made up of 14 amino acids. Germline CDR1 reads MNHEY; CDR2 reads SMNVEV (reference sequence). The J segment lost 6 bases and the V segment lost 4 bases, leaving 6 bases of the junction unmatched. The DNA for the CDR3 is TGTGCCAGCAGTTCCCAAGCGGGGCCCAATGAGCAGTTCTTC. Its protein product is CASSSQAGPNEQFF.

The rearrangement uses TRBV28 and TRBJ1-1; no clear D. CDR1 MDHEN and CDR2 SYDVKM come from the germline V gene. Between the trimmed V and J ends, which lost 9 bases and 5 bases, there was a span of 28 bases. The CDR3 totals 17 residues. The CDR3 is CASSLGSAGRTGTEAFF. CDR3 coding DNA: TGTGCCAGTAGCCTGGGCAGCGCCGGGCGTACGGGGACTGAAGCTTTCTTT.

CDR3 sequence reads: CASSPPGSGGFYEQYF. In nucleotides, the CDR3 is TGTGCCAGCAGCCCGCCGGGTAGCGGGGGATTCTACGAGCAGTACTTC. V is TRBV7-9 and J is TRBJ2-7; the match to TRBD2 covers 9 bases. CDR1 is SEHNR, CDR2 FQNEAQ, per germline (reference sequence). The CDR3 runs to 16 residues. J was trimmed by 3 bases and V by 5 bases; bases with no gene match: 11.

The CDR3 sequence is CASSSSGSGYF. In DNA, the CDR3 is TGTGCCAGCAGTAGCAGCGGGAGCGGTTACTTC. The chain employs TRBV27 and TRBJ2-7; 8 bases line up with TRBD2. This CDR3 spans 11 amino acids. V gave up 5 bases and J gave up 13 bases; unmatched junction bases: 7. CDR1 is MNHEY and CDR2 is SMNVEV in the germline V gene (reference sequence).

The rearrangement uses TRBV28 and TRBJ1-1; 7 nucleotides agree with TRBD1. V trimming: 6 bases; J trimming: 1 base; junction bases outside the gene matches: 11. CDR3 length: 16 amino acids. CDR1 and CDR2 (germline): MDHEN, SYDVKM. The CDR3 region has the DNA TGTGCCAGCAGCACGTCTACAGGGGCCACGAACACTGAAGCTTTCTTT. It is translated as CASSTSTGATNTEAFF.

CDR3 loop: CASSNGPGQGFYEQYF. CDR3 coding DNA: TGTGCCAGCAGCAATGGACCGGGACAGGGGTTTTACGAGCAGTACTTC. The rearrangement uses TRBV9 and TRBJ2-7; 10 nucleotides match TRBD1. Germline CDR1 SGDLS, CDR2 YYNGEE. The CDR3 extends over 16 amino acids. The trim removed 4 bases at V and 4 bases at J, leaving 11 bases unmatched.

V is TRBV11-3 and J is TRBJ2-7, with 11 nucleotides matching TRBD1. The germline V gene has CDR1 SGHNT and CDR2 YENEEA. This CDR3 comprises 13 residues. V shed 5 bases, J shed 6 bases, and the junction held 3 bases outside the gene matches. This chain's CDR3 is CASSPGTGGEQYF. For the CDR3, the DNA is TGTGCCAGCAGCCCCGGGACAGGGGGCGAGCAGTACTTC. The full variable domain, with the rest looked up from reference TRBV11-3 and TRBJ2-7, is EAGVVQSPRYKIIEKKQPVAFWCNPISGHNTLYWYLQNLGQGPELLIRYENEEAVDDSQLPKDRFSAERLKGVDSTLKIQPAELGDSAVYLCASSPGTGGEQYFGPGTRLTVT.

As for this clone: One junction end does not reproduce the germline sequence, and a read error may be involved. The chain recombines TRBV4-2 with TRBJ2-3, with 15 bases matching TRBD2. The length of the CDR3 is 21 residues. The germline V gene encodes CDR1 LGHNA and CDR2 YNFKEQ. CDR3 DNA: TGTGCCGGCAGCCAAGTAAGAAGGACTAGCGGGAGGGGATTGGGCACAGATACGCAGTATTTT. It translates to CAGSQVRRTSGRGLGTDTQYF.

The chain uses TRBV28 and TRBJ2-7, with D tentatively TRBD1 (6 bases). Trimming shortened V by 3 bases and J by 3 bases, and 12 bases separated the two germline ends. CDR1 and CDR2 from the germline V gene are MDHEN and SYDVKM. The CDR3 is 14 amino acids. The chain's CDR3 is CASSLGHAIYEQYF. The DNA for the CDR3 is TGTGCCAGCAGTTTGGGACATGCCATCTACGAGCAGTACTTC.

J is TRBJ2-7 and V is TRBV5-8; maybe TRBD2 (6 bases). V was shortened by 5 bases and J by 1 base, with 13 bases between the two germline ends. The germline gives CDR1 SGHTS, CDR2 YDEGEE. The CDR3 is 14 residues long. The CDR3: CASSREVGSYEQYF. The CDR3 DNA is TGTGCCAGCAGTAGGGAGGTTGGTTCCTACGAGCAGTACTTC.

This chain uses TRBV28 with TRBJ2-7, with 7 bases lining up with TRBD1. V dropped 3 bases and J dropped 3; count of bases not matched to a gene: 11. The CDR3 runs to 16 residues. Looked up from germline, CDR1 is MDHEN and CDR2 is SYDVKM. CDR3 region: CASSFGTTGSDYEQYF. The CDR3, as DNA: TGTGCCAGCAGTTTCGGGACGACAGGGAGTGACTACGAGCAGTACTTC. The full variable domain, completed using reference TRBV28 and TRBJ2-7, is DVKVTQSSRYLVKRTGEKVFLECVQDMDHENMFWYRQDPGLGLRLIYFSYDVKMKEKGDIPEGYSVSREKKERFSLILESASTNQTSMYLCASSFGTTGSDYEQYFGPGTRLTVT.

J is TRBJ2-5 and V is TRBV7-8; TRBD2 matches at 8 bases. This CDR3 comprises 16 residues. Germline loops: CDR1 SGHVS, CDR2 FQNEAQ. J was trimmed by 7 bases and V by 5 bases; bases with no gene match: 15. The CDR3 protein is CASSPARTSNSGTQYF. The CDR3 coding sequence is TGTGCCAGCAGCCCCGCGCGGACTAGCAACAGTGGGACCCAGTACTTC.

V and J are TRBV28 and TRBJ1-2, with D maybe TRBD1 (6 bases). Trimming removed 5 bases at V and 5 bases at J, with 15 bases between. CDR1 is MDHEN and CDR2 is SYDVKM in the germline V gene. CDR3 length: 14 residues. CDR3 amino acids: CASSEPTGLYGYTF. CDR3 DNA: TGTGCCAGCAGTGAACCTACAGGGCTATATGGCTACACCTTC.

The V and J genes are TRBV5-1 and TRBJ2-3, with TRBD2 as a possible D gene (5 bases). The CDR3 is 14 amino acids. V lost 4 bases and J 3 bases, leaving 12 bases between the germline ends. Germline V gives CDR1 SGHRS, CDR2 YFSETQ. The CDR3 bases are TGCGCCAGCAGCCCCTGGACTTTAACAGATACGCAGTATTTT. Translated: CASSPWTLTDTQYF.

The rearrangement links TRBV27 to TRBJ1-4; D gene unclear. Germline CDR1 and CDR2: MNHEY and SMNVEV (reference sequence). V dropped 8 bases and J dropped 0 bases, with 10 bases sitting between them. CDR3 length: 14 amino acids. The CDR3 DNA follows: TGTGCCAGCGGGGAGAGTGCAACTAATGAAAAACTGTTTTTT. It yields the protein CASGESATNEKLFF.

The rearrangement joins TRBV2 to TRBJ1-4, with 8 bases identical to TRBD1. Germline V gene data show CDR1 as SNHLY and CDR2 as FYNNEI. The J segment lost 8 bases and the V segment lost 6 bases, leaving 8 bases of the junction unmatched. This CDR3 has 14 amino acids. The CDR3 sequence: CASRDRGIGEKLFF. The CDR3 DNA sequence: TGTGCCAGCAGAGACAGGGGCATCGGCGAAAAACTGTTTTTT.

The rearrangement joins TRBV6-4 to TRBJ2-3, with TRBD2 matching 8 bases. The J segment lost 9 bases and the V segment lost 8 bases, leaving 13 bases of the junction unmatched. Germline CDR1 is MRHNA and CDR2 is SNTAGT. The CDR3 runs 14 residues. This CDR3 reads CASVPRTSSSTQYF. CDR3 nucleotide sequence: TGTGCCAGCGTCCCTAGGACTAGCTCCTCAACGCAGTATTTT.

The chain has TRBV2 and TRBJ1-1; D gene unclear. Deletions cut 8 bases from V and 1 base from J, with 5 bases between. Germline V gene lookup returns CDR1 SNHLY and CDR2 FYNNEI. CDR3 length equals 11 residues. The CDR3 here is CASLWNTEAFF. In nucleotides, the CDR3 is TGTGCCAGCCTTTGGAACACTGAAGCTTTCTTT.

The chain carries TRBV11-2 and TRBJ2-7; 7 nucleotides line up with TRBD2. The CDR3 spans 16 residues. The V gene's germline CDR1 is SGHAT and CDR2 FQNNGV. Germline trimming cut 4 bases from V and 0 bases from J; bases unmatched to any gene: 9. The CDR3 bases are TGTGCCAGCAGCTGGGGAGGGGCGGCAAGCTCCTACGAGCAGTACTTC. Protein product: CASSWGGAASSYEQYF. Full variable domain (rest looked up from reference TRBV11-2 and TRBJ2-7): EAGVAQSPRYKIIEKRQSVAFWCNPISGHATLYWYQQILGQGPKLLIQFQNNGVVDDSQLPKDRFSAERLKGVDSTLKIQPAKLEDSAVYLCASSWGGAASSYEQYFGPGTRLTVT.

The chain recombines TRBV2 with TRBJ2-3, with TRBD1 as a possible D gene (6 bases). Germline V lookup: CDR1 SNHLY, CDR2 FYNNEI. This CDR3 is built from 14 residues. V was shortened by 1 base and J by 5 bases, with 10 bases between the two germline ends. The CDR3 loop is CASSEDRVGDTQYF. The CDR3 coding sequence is TGTGCCAGCAGTGAAGACAGGGTAGGAGATACGCAGTATTTT. Variable domain in full (rest from reference TRBV2 and TRBJ2-3): EPEVTQTPSHQVTQMGQEVILRCVPISNHLYFYWYRQILGQKVEFLVSFYNNEISEKSEIFDDQFSVERPDGSNFTLKIRSTKLEDSAMYFCASSEDRVGDTQYFGPGTRLTVL.

The V gene is TRBV11-2, the J gene TRBJ1-5; D is perhaps TRBD1 (5 bases). The germline V and J ends were trimmed by 1 base and 4 bases, with 14 bases remaining between them. This CDR3 is built from 16 residues. CDR1 and CDR2 (germline): SGHAT, FQNNGV. CDR3 nucleotides: TGTGCCAGCAGCTTAGGACTGGACAAGGGTAATCAGCCCCAGCATTTT. It is translated as CASSLGLDKGNQPQHF.

The genes are TRBV27 and TRBJ2-3; no definite D call. In germline, CDR1 is MNHEY, CDR2 SMNVEV (reference sequence). The CDR3 covers 13 residues. V dropped 5 bases and J dropped 2 bases, with 8 bases sitting between them. The CDR3 nucleotides read TGTGCCAGCAGTCTCTCTTTCACAGATACGCAGTATTTT. Its translation: CASSLSFTDTQYF.

V and J are TRBV25-1 and TRBJ2-7, with D perhaps TRBD2 (5 bases). CDR3 length: 13 residues. Deletions cut 4 bases from V and 3 bases from J, with 10 bases between. Germline CDR1 reads MGHDK; CDR2 reads SYGVNS. Written as DNA, the CDR3 is TGTGCCAGCAGTGGAGTCGGGAACTACGAGCAGTACTTC. Amino acid sequence: CASSGVGNYEQYF.

The rearrangement links TRBV15 to TRBJ2-1; D unresolved. Trimming pared 0 bases from V and 9 bases from J, leaving 9 bases between. CDR3 size: 13 residues. Germline V lookup: CDR1 LNHNV, CDR2 YYDKDF (reference sequence). Written as DNA, the CDR3 is TGTGCCACCAGCAGAGATGCATTCGGTGAGCAGTTCTTC. Amino acids: CATSRDAFGEQFF.